This T cell receptor beta chain was sequenced during a study of blood T cell repertoires in COVID-19. Participants, roughly 18 to 100 years old, spanned around 25 US areas. Assignment of participants to cohorts was predicated upon participant-reported clinical history. Before being deemed recovered, Cohort 3 donors had two negative PCRs, clearance, or symptom resolution. The CDR3 has 14 amino acids. The V gene's germline CDR1 is SNHLY and CDR2 FYNNEI. V lost 6 bases, J lost 1 base, and 12 bases lay in between. As handled by the study authors: For nucleated cells, counts were estimated from reference gene primer amplification. The data were produced by immunoSEQ multiplex PCR, yet TCRdb's version contains in-frame clones alone and is incomplete. The DNA was the basis for D and trimming; V, J and clone size are from that table. This table holds a few hundred thousand clones, roughly 84% found once.

Sequenced: PBMCs or T cells enriched from blood (not recorded which). This sequence originates from a woman aged 35 to 49 who had recovered from COVID-19. The genes are TRBV2 and TRBJ1-1; D unclear. CDR3 DNA sequence: TGTGCCAGCAGAGGAGGTAGGGCGAACACTGAAGCTTTCTTT. This translates into CASRGGRANTEAFF.